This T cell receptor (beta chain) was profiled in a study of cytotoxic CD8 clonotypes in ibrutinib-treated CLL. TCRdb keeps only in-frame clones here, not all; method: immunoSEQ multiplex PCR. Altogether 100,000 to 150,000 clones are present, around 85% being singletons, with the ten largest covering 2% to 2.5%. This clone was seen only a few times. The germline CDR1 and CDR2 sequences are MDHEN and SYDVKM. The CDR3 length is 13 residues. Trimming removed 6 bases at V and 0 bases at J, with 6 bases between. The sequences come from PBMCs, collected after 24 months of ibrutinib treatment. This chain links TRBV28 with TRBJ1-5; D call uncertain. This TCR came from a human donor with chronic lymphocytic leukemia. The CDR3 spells CASREYSNQPQHF. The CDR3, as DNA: TGTGCCAGCAGGGAATATAGCAATCAGCCCCAGCATTTT.